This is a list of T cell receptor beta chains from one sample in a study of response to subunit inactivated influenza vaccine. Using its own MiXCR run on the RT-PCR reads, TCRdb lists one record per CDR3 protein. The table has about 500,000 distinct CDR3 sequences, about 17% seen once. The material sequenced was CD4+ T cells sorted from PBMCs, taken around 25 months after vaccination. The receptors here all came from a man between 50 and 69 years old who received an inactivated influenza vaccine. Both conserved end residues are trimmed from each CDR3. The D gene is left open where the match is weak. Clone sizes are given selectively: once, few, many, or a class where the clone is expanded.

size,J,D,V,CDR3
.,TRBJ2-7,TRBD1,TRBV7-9,ASSSYRGGRYEQY
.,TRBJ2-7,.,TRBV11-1,ASSLAGRAYEQY
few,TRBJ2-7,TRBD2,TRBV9,ASSVGLAGVYEQY
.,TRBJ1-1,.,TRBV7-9,ASSVARKNTEAF
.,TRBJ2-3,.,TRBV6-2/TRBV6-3,ASRPAPSTDTQY
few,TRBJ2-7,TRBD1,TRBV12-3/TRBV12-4,ASSLNPRDRGLEQY
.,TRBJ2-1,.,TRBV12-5,ASTGQSSYNEQF
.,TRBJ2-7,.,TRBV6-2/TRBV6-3,ASSPRGGTTYEQY
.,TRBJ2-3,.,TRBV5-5,ASSKHTDTQY
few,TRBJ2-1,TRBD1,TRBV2,ASSPDRSYNEQF
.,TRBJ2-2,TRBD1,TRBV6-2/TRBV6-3,ASTIGQGSSGELF
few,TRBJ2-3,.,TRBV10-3,AISVVGTITDTQY
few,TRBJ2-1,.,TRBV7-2,ASSPYGPYNEQF
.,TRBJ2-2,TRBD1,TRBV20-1,SVLTGVVGELF
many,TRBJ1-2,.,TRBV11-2,ASSSFTSGYT
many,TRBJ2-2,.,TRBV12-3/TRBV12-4,ASSLTDTGELF
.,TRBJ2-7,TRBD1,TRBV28,ASISGTGIYEQY
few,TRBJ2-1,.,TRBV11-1,ASSPVEGVNEQF
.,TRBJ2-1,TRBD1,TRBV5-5,ASSPSIDRGNEQF
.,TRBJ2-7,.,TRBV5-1,ASSRGDTTGSNEQY
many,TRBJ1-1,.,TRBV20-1,SAREGQNTEAF
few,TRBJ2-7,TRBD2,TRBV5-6,ASSFELAEAYEQY